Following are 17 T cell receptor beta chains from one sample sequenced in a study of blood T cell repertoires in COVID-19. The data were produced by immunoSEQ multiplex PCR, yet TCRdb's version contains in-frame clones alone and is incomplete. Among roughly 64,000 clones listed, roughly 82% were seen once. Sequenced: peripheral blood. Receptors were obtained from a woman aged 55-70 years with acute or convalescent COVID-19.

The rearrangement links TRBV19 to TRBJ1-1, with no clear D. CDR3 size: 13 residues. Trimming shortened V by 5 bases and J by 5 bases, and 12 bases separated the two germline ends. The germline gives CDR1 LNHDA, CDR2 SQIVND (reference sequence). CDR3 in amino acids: CASSPEGGTEAFF. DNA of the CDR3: TGTGCCAGTAGTCCGGAGGGAGGGACTGAAGCTTTCTTT.

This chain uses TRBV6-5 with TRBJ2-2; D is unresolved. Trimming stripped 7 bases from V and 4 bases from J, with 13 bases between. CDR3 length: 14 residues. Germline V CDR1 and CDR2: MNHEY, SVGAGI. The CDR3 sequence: CASTSDWSTGELFF. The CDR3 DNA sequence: TGTGCCAGCACTTCCGACTGGTCCACCGGGGAGCTGTTTTTT.

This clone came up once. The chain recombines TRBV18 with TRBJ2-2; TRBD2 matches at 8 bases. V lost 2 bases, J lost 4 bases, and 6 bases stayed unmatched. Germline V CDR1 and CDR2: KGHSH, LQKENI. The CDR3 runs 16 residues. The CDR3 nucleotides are TGTGCCAGCTCACCATTGGGAAGCGGGGGCACCGGGGAGCTGTTTTTT. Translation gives CASSPLGSGGTGELFF.

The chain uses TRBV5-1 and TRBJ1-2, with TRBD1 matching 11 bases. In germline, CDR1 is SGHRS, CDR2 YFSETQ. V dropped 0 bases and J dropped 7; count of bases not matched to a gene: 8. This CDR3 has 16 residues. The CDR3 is CASSLGGGQGASGYTF. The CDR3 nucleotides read TGCGCCAGCAGCTTGGGAGGAGGACAGGGGGCTTCTGGCTACACCTTC.

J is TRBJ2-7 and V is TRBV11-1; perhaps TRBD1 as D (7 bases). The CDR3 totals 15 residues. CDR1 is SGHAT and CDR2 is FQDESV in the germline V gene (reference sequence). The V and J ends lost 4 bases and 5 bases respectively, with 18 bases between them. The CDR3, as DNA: TGTGCCAGCAGCTCGGGACAGATCGGCGGGGACGAGCAGTACTTC. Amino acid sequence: CASSSGQIGGDEQYF. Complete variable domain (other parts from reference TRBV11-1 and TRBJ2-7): EAEVAQSPRYKITEKSQAVAFWCDPISGHATLYWYRQILGQGPELLVQFQDESVVDDSQLPKDRFSAERLKGVDSTLKIQPAELGDSAMYLCASSSGQIGGDEQYFGPGTRLTVT.

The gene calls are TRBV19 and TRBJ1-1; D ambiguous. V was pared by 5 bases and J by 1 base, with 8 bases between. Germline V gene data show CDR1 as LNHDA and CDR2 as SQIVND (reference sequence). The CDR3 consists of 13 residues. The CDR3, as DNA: TGTGCCAGTAGTGCCACACAGAACACTGAAGCTTTCTTT. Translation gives CASSATQNTEAFF.

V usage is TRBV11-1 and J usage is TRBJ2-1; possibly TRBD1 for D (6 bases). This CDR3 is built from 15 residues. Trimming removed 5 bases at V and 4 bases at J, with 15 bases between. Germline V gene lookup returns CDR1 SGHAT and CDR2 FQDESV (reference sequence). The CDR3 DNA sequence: TGTGCCAGCAGCCCCGGACAGAGGGGATACAATGAGCAGTTCTTC. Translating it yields CASSPGQRGYNEQFF.

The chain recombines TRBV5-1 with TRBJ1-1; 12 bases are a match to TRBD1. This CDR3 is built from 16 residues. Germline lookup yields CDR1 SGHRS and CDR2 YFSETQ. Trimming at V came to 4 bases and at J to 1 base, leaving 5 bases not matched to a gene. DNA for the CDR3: TGCGCCAGCAGCGTGGGACAGGGGGCAGGGAACACTGAAGCTTTCTTT. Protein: CASSVGQGAGNTEAFF.

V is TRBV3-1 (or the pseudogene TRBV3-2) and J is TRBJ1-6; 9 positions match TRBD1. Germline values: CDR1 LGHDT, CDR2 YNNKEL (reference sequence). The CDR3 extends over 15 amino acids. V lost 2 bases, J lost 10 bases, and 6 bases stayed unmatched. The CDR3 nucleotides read TGTGCCAGCAGCCAACGATGGACAGGGGAGTCACCCCTCCACTTT. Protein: CASSQRWTGESPLHF.

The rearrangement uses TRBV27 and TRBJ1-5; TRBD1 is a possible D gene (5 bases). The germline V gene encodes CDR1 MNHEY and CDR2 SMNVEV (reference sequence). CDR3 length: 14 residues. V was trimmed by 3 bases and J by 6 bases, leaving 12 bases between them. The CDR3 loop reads CASSLAGGTQPQHF. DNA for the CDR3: TGTGCCAGCAGTTTGGCGGGGGGGACTCAGCCCCAGCATTTT.

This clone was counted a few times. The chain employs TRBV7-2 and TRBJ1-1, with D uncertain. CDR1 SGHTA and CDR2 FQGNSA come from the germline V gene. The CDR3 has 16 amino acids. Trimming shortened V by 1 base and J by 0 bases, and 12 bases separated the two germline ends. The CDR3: CASSLDSYLMNTEAFF. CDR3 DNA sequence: TGTGCCAGCAGCTTAGACAGTTACCTCATGAACACTGAAGCTTTCTTT.

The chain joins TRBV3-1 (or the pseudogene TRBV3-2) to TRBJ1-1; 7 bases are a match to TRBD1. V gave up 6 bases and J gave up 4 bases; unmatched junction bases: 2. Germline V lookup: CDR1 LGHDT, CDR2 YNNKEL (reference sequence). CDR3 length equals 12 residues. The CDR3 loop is CASRAGGTEAFF. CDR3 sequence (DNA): TGTGCCAGCAGGGCAGGGGGCACTGAAGCTTTCTTT.

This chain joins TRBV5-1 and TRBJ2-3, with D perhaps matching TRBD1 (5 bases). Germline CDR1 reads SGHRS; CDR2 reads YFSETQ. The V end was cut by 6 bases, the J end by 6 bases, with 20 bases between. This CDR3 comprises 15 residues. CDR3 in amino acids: CASTRSGSVRDTQYF. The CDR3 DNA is TGCGCCAGCACACGGTCAGGGTCGGTGAGGGATACGCAGTATTTT.

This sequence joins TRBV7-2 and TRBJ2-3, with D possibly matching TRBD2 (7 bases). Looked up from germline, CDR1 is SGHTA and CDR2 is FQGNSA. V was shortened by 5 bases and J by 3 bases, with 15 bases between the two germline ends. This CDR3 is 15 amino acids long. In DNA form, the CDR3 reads TGTGCCAGCAGCCGGAAGGGGGGGACAACAGATACGCAGTATTTT. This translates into CASSRKGGTTDTQYF. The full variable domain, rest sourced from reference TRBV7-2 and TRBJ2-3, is GAGVSQSPSNKVTEKGKDVELRCDPISGHTALYWYRQSLGQGLEFLIYFQGNSAPDKSGLPSDRFSAERTGGSVSTLTIQRTQQEDSAVYLCASSRKGGTTDTQYFGPGTRLTVL.

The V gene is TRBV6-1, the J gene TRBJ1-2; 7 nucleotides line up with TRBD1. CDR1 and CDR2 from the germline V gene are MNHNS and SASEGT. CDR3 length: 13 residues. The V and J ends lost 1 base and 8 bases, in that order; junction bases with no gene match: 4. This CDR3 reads CASSEEGAGGYTF. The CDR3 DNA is TGTGCCAGCAGTGAAGAGGGGGCGGGAGGCTACACCTTC.

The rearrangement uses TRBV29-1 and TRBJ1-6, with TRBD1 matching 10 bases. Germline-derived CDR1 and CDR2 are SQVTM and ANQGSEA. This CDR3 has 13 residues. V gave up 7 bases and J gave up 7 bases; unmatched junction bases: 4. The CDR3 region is CSAGQGVNSPLHF. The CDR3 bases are TGCAGCGCAGGACAGGGGGTAAATTCACCCCTCCACTTT.

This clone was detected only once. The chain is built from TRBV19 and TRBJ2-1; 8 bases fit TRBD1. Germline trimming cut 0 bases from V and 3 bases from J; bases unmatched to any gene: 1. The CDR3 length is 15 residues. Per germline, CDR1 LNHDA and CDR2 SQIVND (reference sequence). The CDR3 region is CASSIDRGLYNEQFF. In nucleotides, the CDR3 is TGTGCCAGTAGTATAGACAGGGGGCTCTACAATGAGCAGTTCTTC.